This passage covers 10 T cell receptor beta chains from one sample sequenced in a study of blood T cell repertoires in COVID-19 (dated by TCRdb to the early 2020s). Library creation used the immunoSEQ multiplex PCR assay. TCRdb re-hosts the immuneACCESS table, in-frame sequences only. Its copies lack some clones; in the studies checked, an unresolved V gene accounts for under half of them, and the cause for the rest is not known. This sample comprises under 300,000 clones, approximately 87% of them detected only once. Clones ranked in the top ten supply about 4.3% of the sample. The sequenced sample consisted of peripheral blood. The receptor set was obtained from a man in his sixties who had recovered from COVID-19.

The CDR3 is CASSAQGVGGYTF. CDR3 bases: TGTGCCAGCAGCGCTCAGGGGGTTGGGGGCTACACCTTC. The rearrangement links TRBV7-9 to TRBJ1-2; 7 bases align to TRBD1. The CDR3 runs to 13 residues. Looked up from germline, CDR1 is SEHNR and CDR2 is FQNEAQ (reference sequence). Trimming cost V 5 bases and J 8 bases; bases outside gene matches: 8.

The rearrangement links TRBV7-2 to TRBJ1-4; D gene unclear. Germline V gene sequence: CDR1 SGHTA, CDR2 FQGNSA. V lost 5 bases and J lost 0, with 10 bases in between. The CDR3 extends over 15 amino acids. Here the CDR3 reads CASSKDYATNEKLFF. DNA for the CDR3: TGTGCCAGCAGCAAAGACTATGCAACTAATGAAAAACTGTTTTTT. The entire variable domain, with the rest obtained from reference TRBV7-2 and TRBJ1-4, is as follows: GAGVSQSPSNKVTEKGKDVELRCDPISGHTALYWYRQSLGQGLEFLIYFQGNSAPDKSGLPSDRFSAERTGGSVSTLTIQRTQQEDSAVYLCASSKDYATNEKLFFGSGTQLSVL.

V usage is TRBV28 and J usage is TRBJ1-1; TRBD1 agrees at 10 bases. The junction had 7 bases not matched to a gene; V was cut back by 3 bases and J by 3 bases. The CDR3 is made up of 16 amino acids. The germline V gene encodes CDR1 MDHEN and CDR2 SYDVKM. CDR3: CASSFDRGRSDTEAFF. The DNA for the CDR3 is TGTGCCAGCAGTTTCGACAGGGGGCGTAGCGACACTGAAGCTTTCTTT.

V is TRBV27 and J is TRBJ2-5, with a tentative D call TRBD1 (6 bases). Trimming cost V 0 bases and J 5 bases, with 16 bases left between them. This CDR3 comprises 16 residues. Germline CDR1 reads MNHEY; CDR2 reads SMNVEV (reference sequence). The CDR3, as DNA: TGTGCCAGCAGTTTATCGCAGGGTCTCCAGGGGGAGACCCAGTACTTC. It yields the protein CASSLSQGLQGETQYF.

The chain carries TRBV5-1 and TRBJ2-5; D is ambiguous. V was shortened by 0 bases and J by 2 bases, with 14 bases between the two germline ends. This CDR3 has 16 amino acids. The germline gives CDR1 SGHRS, CDR2 YFSETQ. In DNA, the CDR3 is TGCGCCAGCAGCTTGGCCCCTGGCGGTACTCAAGAGACCCAGTACTTC. Its protein product is CASSLAPGGTQETQYF.

V usage is TRBV2 and J usage is TRBJ2-4; 10 bases agree with TRBD1. Germline V lookup: CDR1 SNHLY, CDR2 FYNNEI. Trimming took 8 bases from V and 1 from J; bases not matched to a gene: 5. The CDR3 extends over 15 amino acids. CDR3 region: CASARQGAAKNIQYF. In DNA form, the CDR3 reads TGTGCCAGCGCACGACAGGGGGCGGCCAAAAACATTCAGTACTTC.

V and J are TRBV5-1 and TRBJ1-2; TRBD1 agrees at 7 bases. Losses at the gene ends were 3 bases for V and 2 bases for J; bases not matched to a gene: 7. Germline V CDR1 and CDR2: SGHRS, YFSETQ. This CDR3 has 15 amino acids. The CDR3 is CASSSQTGSNYGYTF. CDR3 DNA: TGCGCCAGCAGCTCCCAGACAGGGAGCAACTATGGCTACACCTTC.

This clone has just one count. J is TRBJ2-7 and V is TRBV27; 8 nucleotides align to TRBD1. Germline V gene lookup returns CDR1 MNHEY and CDR2 SMNVEV (reference sequence). The J segment lost 7 bases and the V segment lost 5 bases, leaving 10 bases of the junction unmatched. This CDR3 is 14 amino acids long. The CDR3 nucleotides are TGTGCCAGCAGTACTAAAAGCGACAGGGGTGAGCAGTACTTC. Translated, it gives CASSTKSDRGEQYF.

There are a few counts of this clone. V and J are TRBV7-9 and TRBJ1-3, with TRBD1 matching over 7 bases. The CDR3 is made up of 15 amino acids. V lost 5 bases to trimming and J lost 2 bases; unmatched junction nucleotides: 6. CDR1 SEHNR and CDR2 FQNEAQ come from the germline V gene (reference sequence). Here the CDR3 DNA reads TGTGCCAGCAGCACCCACAGGGGCACTGGAAACACCATATATTTT. Protein sequence: CASSTHRGTGNTIYF.

V gene TRBV3-1 (or the pseudogene TRBV3-2) combines with J gene TRBJ2-7; TRBD1 matches 7 bases. The germline CDR1 and CDR2 sequences are LGHDT and YNNKEL (reference sequence). The ends lost 5 bases at V and 0 bases at J; junction bases unmatched: 7. The CDR3 spans 15 residues. The CDR3 DNA is TGTGCCAGCAGCTACGGACAGGTTAACTCCTACGAGCAGTACTTC. Encoded protein: CASSYGQVNSYEQYF.